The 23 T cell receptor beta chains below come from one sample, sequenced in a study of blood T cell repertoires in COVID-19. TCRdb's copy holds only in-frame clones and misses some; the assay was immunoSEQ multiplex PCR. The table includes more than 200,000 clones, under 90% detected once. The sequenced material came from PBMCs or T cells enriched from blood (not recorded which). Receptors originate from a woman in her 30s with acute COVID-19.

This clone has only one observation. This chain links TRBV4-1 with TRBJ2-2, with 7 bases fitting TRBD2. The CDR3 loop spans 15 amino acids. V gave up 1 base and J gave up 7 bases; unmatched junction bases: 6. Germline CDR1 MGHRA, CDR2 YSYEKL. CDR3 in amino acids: CASSQAPRTSGELFF. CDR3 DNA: TGCGCCAGCAGCCAAGCACCAAGGACTAGCGGGGAGCTGTTTTTT.

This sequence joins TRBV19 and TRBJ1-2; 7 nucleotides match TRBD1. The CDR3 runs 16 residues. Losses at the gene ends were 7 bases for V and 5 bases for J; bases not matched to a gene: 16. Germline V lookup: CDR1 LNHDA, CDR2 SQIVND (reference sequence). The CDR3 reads CASTNPGDSRYYGYTF. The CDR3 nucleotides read TGTGCCAGTACCAATCCCGGGGACAGTCGCTATTATGGCTACACCTTC.

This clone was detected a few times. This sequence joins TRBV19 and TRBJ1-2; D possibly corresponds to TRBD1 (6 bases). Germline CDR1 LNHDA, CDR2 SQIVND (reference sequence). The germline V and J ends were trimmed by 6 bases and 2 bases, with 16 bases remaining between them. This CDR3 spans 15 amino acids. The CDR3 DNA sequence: TGTGCCAGTAGACAGGACAGTTTAATCAACTATGGCTACACCTTC. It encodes CASRQDSLINYGYTF.

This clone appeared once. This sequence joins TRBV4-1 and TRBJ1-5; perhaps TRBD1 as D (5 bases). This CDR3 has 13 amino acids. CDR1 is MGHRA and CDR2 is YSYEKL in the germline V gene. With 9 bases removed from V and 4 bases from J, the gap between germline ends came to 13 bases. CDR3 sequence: CASNQGLNQPQHF. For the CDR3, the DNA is TGCGCCAGTAACCAGGGATTAAATCAGCCCCAGCATTTT.

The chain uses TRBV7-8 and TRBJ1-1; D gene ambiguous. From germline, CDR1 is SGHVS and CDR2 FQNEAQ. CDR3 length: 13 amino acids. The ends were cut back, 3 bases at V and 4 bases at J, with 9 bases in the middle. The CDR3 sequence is CASSLDRGTEAFF. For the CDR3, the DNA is TGTGCCAGCAGCTTGGATCGGGGCACTGAAGCTTTCTTT.

The CDR3, as DNA: TGTGCCAGTAGCCGACAACCGAACACTGAAGCTTTCTTT. Translation gives CASSRQPNTEAFF. V and J are TRBV19 and TRBJ1-1; D is unclear. Germline values: CDR1 LNHDA, CDR2 SQIVND (reference sequence). Trimming removed 6 bases at V and 1 base at J, with 9 bases between. CDR3 length equals 13 residues.

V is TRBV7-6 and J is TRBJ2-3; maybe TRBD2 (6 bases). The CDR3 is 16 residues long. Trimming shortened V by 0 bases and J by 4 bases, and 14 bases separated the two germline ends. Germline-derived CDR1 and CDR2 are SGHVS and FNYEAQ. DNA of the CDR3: TGTGCCAGCAGCTTAGCGCGGGACCTCACCCCAGATACGCAGTATTTT. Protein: CASSLARDLTPDTQYF.

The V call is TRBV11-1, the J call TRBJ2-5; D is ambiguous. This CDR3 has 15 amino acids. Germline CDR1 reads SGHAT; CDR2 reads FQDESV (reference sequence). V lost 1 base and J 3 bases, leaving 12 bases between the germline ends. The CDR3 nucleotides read TGTGCCAGCAGCTTAGATAGTAACAGTGAAGAGACCCAGTACTTC. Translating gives CASSLDSNSEETQYF.

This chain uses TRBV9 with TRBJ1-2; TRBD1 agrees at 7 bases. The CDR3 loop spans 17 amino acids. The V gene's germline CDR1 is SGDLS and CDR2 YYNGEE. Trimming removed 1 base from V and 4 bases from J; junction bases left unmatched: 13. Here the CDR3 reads CASSVRDSTPTGYGYTF. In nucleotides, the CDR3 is TGTGCCAGCAGCGTACGGGACAGCACACCTACTGGCTATGGCTACACCTTC.

CDR3 sequence reads: CASRYQGANTIYF. The CDR3 DNA reads TGTGCCAGCAGGTACCAGGGCGCAAACACCATATATTTT. The chain combines TRBV6-5 with TRBJ1-3, with a possible D match to TRBD1 (5 bases). There are 13 residues in the CDR3. The V gene's germline CDR1 is MNHEY and CDR2 SVGAGI. The germline V and J ends were trimmed by 6 bases and 6 bases, with 12 bases remaining between them.

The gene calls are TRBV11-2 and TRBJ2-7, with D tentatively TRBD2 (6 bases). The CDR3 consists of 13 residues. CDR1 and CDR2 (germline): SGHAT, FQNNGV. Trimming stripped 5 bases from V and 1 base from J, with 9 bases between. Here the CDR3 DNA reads TGTGCCAGCAGCGGGACTCTATCCTACGAGCAGTACTTC. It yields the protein CASSGTLSYEQYF.

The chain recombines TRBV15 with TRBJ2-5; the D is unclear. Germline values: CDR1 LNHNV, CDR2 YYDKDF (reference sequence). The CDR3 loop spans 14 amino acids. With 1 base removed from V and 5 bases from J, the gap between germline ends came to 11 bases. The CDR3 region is CATSRVAQSETQYF. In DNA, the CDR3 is TGTGCCACCAGCAGAGTTGCCCAGTCGGAGACCCAGTACTTC.

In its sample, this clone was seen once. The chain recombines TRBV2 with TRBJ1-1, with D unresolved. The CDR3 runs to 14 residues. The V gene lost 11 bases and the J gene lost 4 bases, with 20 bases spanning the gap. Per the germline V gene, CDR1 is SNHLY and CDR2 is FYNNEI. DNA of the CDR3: TGTGCCGGCGGGCTGCGGGGTGGAGGCACTGAAGCTTTCTTT. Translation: CAGGLRGGGTEAFF.

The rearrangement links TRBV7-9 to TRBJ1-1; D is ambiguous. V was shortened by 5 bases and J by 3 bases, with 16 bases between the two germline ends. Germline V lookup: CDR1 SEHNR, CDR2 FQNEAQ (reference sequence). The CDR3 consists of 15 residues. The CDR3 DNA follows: TGTGCCAGCAGCGGGCCGAGGAGAGGGCACACTGAAGCTTTCTTT. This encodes CASSGPRRGHTEAFF. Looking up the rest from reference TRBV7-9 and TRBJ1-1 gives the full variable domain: DTGVSQNPRHKITKRGQNVTFRCDPISEHNRLYWYRQTLGQGPEFLTYFQNEAQLEKSRLLSDRFSAERPKGSFSTLEIQRTEQGDSAMYLCASSGPRRGHTEAFFGQGTRLTVV.

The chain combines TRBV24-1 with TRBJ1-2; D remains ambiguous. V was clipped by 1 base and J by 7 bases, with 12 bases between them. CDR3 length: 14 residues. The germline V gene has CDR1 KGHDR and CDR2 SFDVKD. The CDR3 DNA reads TGTGCCACCAGTGATTTCGCCCGAGAGGGTGGCTACACCTTC. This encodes CATSDFAREGGYTF.

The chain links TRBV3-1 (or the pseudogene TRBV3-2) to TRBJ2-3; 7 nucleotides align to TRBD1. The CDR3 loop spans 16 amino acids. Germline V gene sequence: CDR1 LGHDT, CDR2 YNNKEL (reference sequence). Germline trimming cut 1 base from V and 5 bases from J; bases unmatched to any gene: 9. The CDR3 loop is CASSQGLGGGQDTQYF. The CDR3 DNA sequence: TGTGCCAGCAGCCAAGGTTTAGGGGGCGGACAAGATACGCAGTATTTT.

The CDR3 sequence: CASRTDRGRTDTQYF. The CDR3 DNA sequence: TGTGCCAGCAGGACTGACAGGGGGCGGACAGATACGCAGTATTTT. The chain joins TRBV2 to TRBJ2-3, with 10 bases lining up with TRBD1. The V and J ends lost 6 bases and 3 bases, in that order; junction bases with no gene match: 6. Germline V CDR1 and CDR2: SNHLY, FYNNEI. This CDR3 has 15 amino acids.

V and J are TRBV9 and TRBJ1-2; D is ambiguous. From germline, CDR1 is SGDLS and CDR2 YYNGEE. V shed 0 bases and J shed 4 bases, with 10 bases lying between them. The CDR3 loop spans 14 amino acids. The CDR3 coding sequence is TGTGCCAGCAGCGTAGGAGGGAGGGCCTATGGCTACACCTTC. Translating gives CASSVGGRAYGYTF.

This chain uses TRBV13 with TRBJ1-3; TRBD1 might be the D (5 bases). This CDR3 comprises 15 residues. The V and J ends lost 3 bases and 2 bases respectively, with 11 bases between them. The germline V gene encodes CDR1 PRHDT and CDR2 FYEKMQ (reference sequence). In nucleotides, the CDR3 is TGTGCCAGCAGCTTGGGACGGACTACTGGAAACACCATATATTTT. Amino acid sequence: CASSLGRTTGNTIYF.

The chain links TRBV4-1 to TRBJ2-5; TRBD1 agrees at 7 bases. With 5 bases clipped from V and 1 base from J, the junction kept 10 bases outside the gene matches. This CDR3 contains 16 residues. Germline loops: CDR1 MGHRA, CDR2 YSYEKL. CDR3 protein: CASSYRTGLGQETQYF. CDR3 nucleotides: TGCGCCAGCAGCTATAGGACAGGTCTGGGCCAAGAGACCCAGTACTTC.

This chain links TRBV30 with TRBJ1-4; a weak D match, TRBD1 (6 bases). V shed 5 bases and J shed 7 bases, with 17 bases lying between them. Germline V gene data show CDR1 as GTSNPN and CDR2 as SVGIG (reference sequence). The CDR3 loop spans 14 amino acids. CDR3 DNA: TGTGCCTGGGCCTTCGCAGGGGCCGGTGAAAAACTGTTTTTT. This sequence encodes CAWAFAGAGEKLFF.

This CDR3 reads CASSFAGELRNEQYF. The CDR3 DNA reads TGCGCCAGCAGCTTCGCAGGGGAGCTTAGGAACGAGCAGTACTTC. The rearrangement uses TRBV5-1 and TRBJ2-7; D might be TRBD1 (6 bases). From germline, CDR1 is SGHRS and CDR2 YFSETQ. The CDR3 is made up of 15 amino acids. V was cut by 2 bases and J by 5 bases, with 17 bases left in between.

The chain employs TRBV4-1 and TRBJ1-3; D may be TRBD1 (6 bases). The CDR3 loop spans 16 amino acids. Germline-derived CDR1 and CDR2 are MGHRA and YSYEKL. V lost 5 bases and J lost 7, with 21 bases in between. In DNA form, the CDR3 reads TGCGCCAGCAGCACCCCGGGACAACAGGCCGGGAACACCATATATTTT. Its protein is CASSTPGQQAGNTIYF.